The next 18 T cell receptor beta chains were all read from a single sample in a study of blood T cell repertoires in COVID-19. Here immunoSEQ multiplex PCR was the method, and the copy in TCRdb shows in-frame clones only, minus some. The sample shows 55,000 to 75,000 clones, 70% to 85% of them seen only once. The material sequenced was peripheral blood. These receptors were taken from a man aged 60 to 75 with acute or convalescent COVID-19.

This chain connects TRBV3-1 (or the pseudogene TRBV3-2) to TRBJ2-5, with D possibly TRBD1 on 5 matching bases. Trimming removed 0 bases from V and 2 bases from J, with 16 bases in between. Germline CDR1 LGHDT, CDR2 YNNKEL (reference sequence). The CDR3 totals 17 residues. CDR3: CASSQELGWTPQETQYF. Written as DNA, the CDR3 is TGTGCCAGCAGCCAAGAATTAGGCTGGACACCACAAGAGACCCAGTACTTC.

This clone has just a few counts. The V gene is TRBV5-1, the J gene TRBJ2-2; 9 bases fit TRBD1. This CDR3 is 16 amino acids long. CDR1 SGHRS and CDR2 YFSETQ come from the germline V gene. V was pared by 3 bases and J by 2 bases, with 5 bases of the junction left unmatched. CDR3: CASSSDRGLNTGELFF. CDR3 coding DNA: TGCGCCAGCAGCTCGGACAGGGGACTCAACACCGGGGAGCTGTTTTTT.

The chain couples TRBV9 to TRBJ1-6; no definite D call. Per the germline V gene, CDR1 is SGDLS and CDR2 is YYNGEE. V lost 0 bases to trimming and J lost 8 bases, with 6 bases between them. The CDR3 runs 13 residues. This CDR3 reads CASSVGGDSPLHF. CDR3 in DNA: TGTGCCAGCAGCGTAGGGGGAGATTCACCCCTCCACTTT.

DNA of the CDR3: TGTGCCAGTAGTACCCACCGGGACAGACAAGAGACCCAGTACTTC. This codes for CASSTHRDRQETQYF. The J gene is TRBJ2-5, the V gene TRBV19; 7 bases match TRBD1. Germline V gene sequence: CDR1 LNHDA, CDR2 SQIVND (reference sequence). This CDR3 has 15 amino acids. The V gene end was trimmed by 4 bases and the J gene end by 2 bases; junction bases not matched to a gene: 7.

The V gene is TRBV6-1, the J gene TRBJ1-5, with unresolved D. The CDR3 has 14 residues. V lost 2 bases, J lost 7 bases, and 12 bases lay in between. CDR1 is MNHNS, CDR2 SASEGT, per germline. The CDR3 region is CASSELEVRQPQHF. Here the CDR3 DNA reads TGTGCCAGCAGTGAACTCGAGGTACGGCAGCCCCAGCATTTT.

This sequence joins TRBV6-1 and TRBJ2-5, with 10 bases lining up with TRBD2. J lost 5 bases, V lost 4 bases, and 10 bases had no gene match. The CDR3 totals 16 residues. Germline V CDR1 and CDR2: MNHNS, SASEGT. The CDR3 DNA reads as TGTGCCAGCAGTGGTTGGCCTAGCGGGAGTGCGGAGACCCAGTACTTC. It yields the protein CASSGWPSGSAETQYF.

The chain employs TRBV7-3 and TRBJ2-7; TRBD1 aligns across 11 bases. CDR1 and CDR2 from the germline V gene are SGHTA and FQGTGA. V shed 5 bases, J shed 4 bases, and the junction held 1 base outside the gene matches. There are 13 residues in the CDR3. The CDR3 bases are TGTGCCAGCAGCCGGGACAGGGGGTACGAGCAGTACTTC. Its protein is CASSRDRGYEQYF.

The chain is built from TRBV7-2 and TRBJ2-1; 12 bases are a match to TRBD2. Germline V gene lookup returns CDR1 SGHTA and CDR2 FQGNSA. J was trimmed by 5 bases and V by 8 bases; bases with no gene match: 4. This CDR3 has 14 residues. The CDR3 here is CASGGLAGNNEQFF. The CDR3 bases are TGTGCCAGCGGGGGACTAGCGGGTAACAATGAGCAGTTCTTC.

CDR3 nucleotides: TGTGCCAGCCTTACCCGGGTACAAGAGACCCAGTACTTC. Translation gives CASLTRVQETQYF. The rearrangement joins TRBV28 to TRBJ2-5; D is ambiguous. Between the trimmed V and J ends, which lost 8 bases and 2 bases, there was a span of 12 bases. The CDR3 runs 13 residues. The germline V gene has CDR1 MDHEN and CDR2 SYDVKM.

The V call is TRBV7-2, the J call TRBJ1-1; 7 nucleotides line up with TRBD1. The germline V gene encodes CDR1 SGHTA and CDR2 FQGNSA. The CDR3 has 16 residues. V was clipped by 4 bases and J by 0 bases; unmatched bases: 8. The CDR3 DNA follows: TGTGCCAGCAGCTGGACAGGTGACATAATGAACACTGAAGCTTTCTTT. The encoded protein is CASSWTGDIMNTEAFF.

This chain connects TRBV7-2 to TRBJ2-5; 7 nucleotides agree with TRBD1. Looked up from germline, CDR1 is SGHTA and CDR2 is FQGNSA. The CDR3 has 17 residues. Germline trimming cut 1 base from V and 5 bases from J; bases unmatched to any gene: 13. This chain's CDR3 is CASSLGTTGLGSETQYF. CDR3 DNA sequence: TGTGCCAGCAGCTTAGGAACGACAGGGTTGGGGTCGGAGACCCAGTACTTC.

The chain has TRBV19 and TRBJ1-1, with D unclear. Germline V gives CDR1 LNHDA, CDR2 SQIVND (reference sequence). The V and J ends lost 3 bases and 5 bases respectively, with 10 bases between them. The CDR3 totals 13 residues. This CDR3 is CASSIDRLTEAFF. CDR3 nucleotide sequence: TGTGCCAGTAGTATTGACCGACTGACTGAAGCTTTCTTT.

This clone was counted only a few times. The chain recombines TRBV11-2 with TRBJ2-7, with D unresolved. The CDR3 loop spans 14 amino acids. Germline-derived CDR1 and CDR2 are SGHAT and FQNNGV. Trimming cost V 1 base and J 1 base, with 8 bases left between them. CDR3 DNA: TGTGCCAGCAGCTTAGGACTGAGTTCCTACGAGCAGTACTTC. This encodes CASSLGLSSYEQYF. Supplemented by reference TRBV11-2 and TRBJ2-7, the full variable domain reads EAGVAQSPRYKIIEKRQSVAFWCNPISGHATLYWYQQILGQGPKLLIQFQNNGVVDDSQLPKDRFSAERLKGVDSTLKIQPAKLEDSAVYLCASSLGLSSYEQYFGPGTRLTVT.

V is TRBV3-1 (or the pseudogene TRBV3-2) and J is TRBJ2-5; D is perhaps TRBD2 (7 bases). Germline CDR1 and CDR2: LGHDT and YNNKEL (reference sequence). The CDR3 is 13 residues long. With 7 bases removed from V and 5 bases from J, the gap between germline ends came to 14 bases. The CDR3 coding sequence is TGTGCCAGCAAAAACAGGGAGGGGGAGACCCAGTACTTC. It codes for CASKNREGETQYF.

This clone came up a few times. The chain employs TRBV20-1 and TRBJ1-2; D gene uncertain. The germline V and J ends were trimmed by 3 bases and 6 bases, with 11 bases remaining between them. The CDR3 has 12 amino acids. Germline CDR1 is DFQATT and CDR2 is SNEGSKA (reference sequence). CDR3 sequence (DNA): TGCAGTGCTAGTCAGATGGCCCATGGCTACACCTTC. Translating it yields CSASQMAHGYTF.

This clone was observed a few times. The V and J genes are TRBV4-1 and TRBJ2-7; no clear D gene. Looked up from germline, CDR1 is MGHRA and CDR2 is YSYEKL. The germline V and J ends were trimmed by 0 bases and 3 bases, with 6 bases remaining between them. The CDR3 has 13 residues. CDR3 loop: CASSQDPFYEQYF. CDR3 sequence (DNA): TGCGCCAGCAGCCAAGATCCCTTCTACGAGCAGTACTTC.

The chain is built from TRBV3-1 (or the pseudogene TRBV3-2) and TRBJ2-3; D is possibly TRBD1 (5 bases). The germline CDR1 and CDR2 sequences are LGHDT and YNNKEL (reference sequence). This CDR3 is built from 16 residues. Trimming pared 0 bases from V and 4 bases from J, leaving 14 bases between. In DNA form, the CDR3 reads TGTGCCAGCAGCCAAGATACGGACACCCGACCAGATACGCAGTATTTT. This gives the protein CASSQDTDTRPDTQYF.

The chain recombines TRBV2 with TRBJ2-7; D might be TRBD1 (6 bases). The V end was cut by 1 base, the J end by 3 bases, with 19 bases between. The CDR3 consists of 17 residues. Germline V CDR1 and CDR2: SNHLY, FYNNEI. CDR3 nucleotides: TGTGCCAGCAGTGAAGGCAATGCACAGGGCCCCGTCTACGAGCAGTACTTC. It yields the protein CASSEGNAQGPVYEQYF.